This T cell receptor beta chain was identified in a study of shared clonotypes between healthy human individuals. General study results and limits: Rarefaction showed that sequencing of sorted subsets was incomplete (despite large depth).

This CDR3 has 18 residues. Trimming took off 4 bases at V and 8 bases at J, with 27 bases between the two ends. Germline assignment: CDR1 ENHRY and CDR2 SYGVKD. Remarks on this clone: Its antigen is as yet unknown.

Sequencing was performed with immunoSEQ multiplex PCR; in TCRdb, only in-frame clones are kept and a portion is missing. The sample lists about 2.2 million clones; around 93% were seen once. Naive CD8 cells, CD45RO-negative and positively selected for CCR7, excluded terminally differentiated effector memory CD45RA+ cells. The genes are TRBV10-3 and TRBJ2-1; D tentatively fits TRBD1 or TRBD2 (6 bases each). This receptor was taken from a man in his late teens or twenties in good health. Some clones in this sample may be carry-over from other donors' samples. Sequencing was carried out using naive CD8+ T cells from PBMCs. CDR3 protein: CAISGRDYPVGGQDEQFF. The CDR3 DNA reads TGTGCCATCAGTGGCCGGGATTATCCCGTGGGGGGCCAAGATGAGCAGTTCTTC.